This T cell receptor (beta chain) was retrieved from a study of T-cell reconstitution after alpha-beta-depleted transplantation in children. This sample's TCRbeta library carried unique molecular identifier barcodes. TCRdb reanalysed the PCR reads using MiXCR and keeps one entry per CDR3 protein. The data show fewer than 120,000 distinct CDR3 sequences, 10% seen once. CDR1 is LNHNV and CDR2 is YYDKDF in the germline V gene (reference sequence). The CDR3 length is 13 residues. Trimming cost V 1 base and J 6 bases, with 6 bases left between them. In this sample, this clonotype turned up many times. The source was PBMCs from the stem cell graft donor, collected from the stem cell graft. The chain is built from TRBV15 and TRBJ2-2; no firm D call. This sequence originates from a human donor who donated a stem cell graft to a child with acute lymphoblastic leukemia. This CDR3 is CATSRVSAGELFF. Written as DNA, the CDR3 is TGTGCCACCAGCAGAGTTTCGGCCGGGGAGCTGTTTTTT.